This passage covers 21 T cell receptor beta chains from one sample sequenced in a study of control samples from healthy donors and cancer patients. Assay used: immunoSEQ multiplex PCR; TCRdb lists only in-frame clones, some missing. The sample has around 170,000 clones, roughly 92% seen once. The material sequenced was blood. The receptors shown here come from a woman under 40 in good health.

The chain combines TRBV28 with TRBJ2-7, with 8 bases lining up with TRBD1. Germline CDR1 is MDHEN and CDR2 is SYDVKM. Losses at the gene ends were 5 bases for V and 4 bases for J; bases not matched to a gene: 7. The CDR3 loop spans 14 amino acids. The CDR3 loop is CASSLTGGVYEQYF. DNA for the CDR3: TGTGCCAGCAGTCTTACAGGGGGTGTGTACGAGCAGTACTTC.

This chain uses TRBV30 with TRBJ1-1, with D hard to call. The CDR3 consists of 13 residues. Germline V lookup: CDR1 GTSNPN, CDR2 SVGIG (reference sequence). Trimming took 2 bases from V and 2 from J, leaving 9 bases between them. CDR3 loop: CAWSSAANTEAFF. The CDR3 region has the DNA TGTGCCTGGAGTAGCGCAGCTAACACTGAAGCTTTCTTT.

The chain uses TRBV18 and TRBJ1-2; the match to TRBD1 covers 9 bases. CDR1 and CDR2 from the germline V gene are KGHSH and LQKENI. V lost 5 bases, J lost 4 bases, and 5 bases stayed unmatched. CDR3 length: 14 residues. The CDR3 DNA sequence: TGTGCCAGCTCATCCGGGACAGGGTTCTATGGCTACACCTTC. Translation gives CASSSGTGFYGYTF.

This chain joins TRBV7-8 and TRBJ2-7, with 12 bases identical to TRBD2. This CDR3 contains 16 residues. With 1 base clipped from V and 4 bases from J, the junction kept 5 bases outside the gene matches. Germline-derived CDR1 and CDR2 are SGHVS and FQNEAQ. The CDR3 spells CASSLEGLAGLYEQYF. The CDR3 region has the DNA TGTGCCAGCAGCTTAGAAGGACTAGCGGGACTTTACGAGCAGTACTTC.

This chain joins TRBV7-9 and TRBJ1-2, with D tentatively TRBD1 (5 bases). The CDR3 consists of 14 residues. The ends were cut back, 5 bases at V and 8 bases at J, with 18 bases in the middle. The germline V gene has CDR1 SEHNR and CDR2 FQNEAQ (reference sequence). CDR3 residues: CASSPTTPTGGYTF. For the CDR3, the DNA is TGTGCCAGCAGCCCAACTACACCCACAGGAGGCTACACCTTC. The variable domain in full, with the rest retrieved from reference TRBV7-9 and TRBJ1-2, is DTGVSQNPRHKITKRGQNVTFRCDPISEHNRLYWYRQTLGQGPEFLTYFQNEAQLEKSRLLSDRFSAERPKGSFSTLEIQRTEQGDSAMYLCASSPTTPTGGYTFGSGTRLTVV.

V is TRBV19 and J is TRBJ2-3; D is unresolved. The V and J ends lost 1 base and 4 bases respectively, with 12 bases between them. CDR3 length: 15 residues. CDR1 and CDR2 (germline): LNHDA, SQIVND (reference sequence). The CDR3 loop is CASSIGVARADTQYF. In DNA, the CDR3 is TGTGCCAGTAGTATAGGAGTGGCCCGCGCAGATACGCAGTATTTT.

This clone has only a few counts. V gene TRBV27 combines with J gene TRBJ2-7, with 7 bases matching TRBD1. Per the germline V gene, CDR1 is MNHEY and CDR2 is SMNVEV (reference sequence). V gave up 6 bases and J gave up 2 bases; unmatched junction bases: 4. This CDR3 is 13 amino acids long. The CDR3 coding sequence is TGTGCCAGCAGAAGGACAGGTCCCTACGAGCAGTACTTC. Its translation: CASRRTGPYEQYF.

The rearrangement joins TRBV3-1 (or the pseudogene TRBV3-2) to TRBJ2-2; D not certain. The ends were cut back, 4 bases at V and 3 bases at J, with 18 bases in the middle. Germline V lookup: CDR1 LGHDT, CDR2 YNNKEL (reference sequence). This CDR3 region has 17 residues. CDR3 nucleotides: TGTGCCAGCAGCCCACAGCCCCCGCTCACGTACACCGGGGAGCTGTTTTTT. Encoded protein: CASSPQPPLTYTGELFF.

V is TRBV14 and J is TRBJ1-3; D remains unclear. This CDR3 is 17 amino acids long. The germline gives CDR1 SGHDN, CDR2 FVKESK. The V end was cut by 1 base, the J end by 0 bases, with 13 bases between. The CDR3 bases are TGTGCCAGCAGCCAAGCTTACTACAGTTTCTCTGGAAACACCATATATTTT. Its translation: CASSQAYYSFSGNTIYF. Full variable domain (remainder filled in from reference TRBV14 and TRBJ1-3): EAGVTQFPSHSVIEKGQTVTLRCDPISGHDNLYWYRRVMGKEIKFLLHFVKESKQDESGMPNNRFLAERTGGTYSTLKVQPAELEDSGVYFCASSQAYYSFSGNTIYFGEGSWLTVV.

This chain uses TRBV25-1 with TRBJ1-1; D gene uncertain. Trimming removed 7 bases from V and 1 base from J, with 4 bases in between. Per the germline V gene, CDR1 is MGHDK and CDR2 is SYGVNS. This CDR3 comprises 11 residues. The CDR3 protein is CASIGNTEAFF. DNA for the CDR3: TGTGCCAGCATCGGGAACACTGAAGCTTTCTTT.

The CDR3 DNA reads TGTGCCAGCAGTCCTGCCCGCTTAAATGAGCAGTTCTTC. This codes for CASSPARLNEQFF. The rearrangement joins TRBV6-5 to TRBJ2-1; D unresolved. The germline CDR1 and CDR2 sequences are MNHEY and SVGAGI. The CDR3 loop spans 13 amino acids. V was clipped by 5 bases and J by 7 bases, with 12 bases between them.

The chain carries TRBV7-3 and TRBJ2-6; no clear D. V was clipped by 5 bases and J by 0 bases, with 11 bases between them. Germline V lookup: CDR1 SGHTA, CDR2 FQGTGA. The CDR3 has 16 residues. The DNA for the CDR3 is TGTGCCAGCAGCCCCGGTTTCCGCTCTGGGGCCAACGTCCTGACTTTC. It encodes CASSPGFRSGANVLTF.

This chain joins TRBV6-5 and TRBJ2-2; 8 nucleotides align to TRBD1. The V gene's germline CDR1 is MNHEY and CDR2 SVGAGI. V gave up 5 bases and J gave up 6 bases; unmatched junction bases: 5. There are 14 residues in the CDR3. CDR3 sequence: CASSPQTGAGELFF. CDR3 sequence (DNA): TGTGCCAGCAGTCCCCAGACAGGGGCCGGGGAGCTGTTTTTT.

This clone came up once. The V and J genes are TRBV9 and TRBJ1-5, with D maybe TRBD1 (6 bases). V was pared by 3 bases and J by 2 bases, with 9 bases between. This CDR3 has 14 residues. CDR1 and CDR2 from the germline V gene are SGDLS and YYNGEE. This CDR3 reads CASSEGHRNQPQHF. In DNA form, the CDR3 reads TGTGCCAGCAGCGAGGGACACCGCAATCAGCCCCAGCATTTT.

V and J are TRBV4-3 and TRBJ2-1, with 7 bases identical to TRBD2. The trim removed 6 bases at V and 8 bases at J, leaving 7 bases unmatched. The CDR3 runs 13 residues. Germline loops: CDR1 LGHNA, CDR2 YSLEER. The CDR3 spells CASSQAGVDEQFF. The CDR3 bases are TGCGCCAGCAGTCAGGCGGGAGTAGATGAGCAGTTCTTC.

In this sample, this clone turned up once. The chain recombines TRBV18 with TRBJ1-1; D remains unclear. CDR3 size: 13 residues. V was shortened by 2 bases and J by 3 bases, with 7 bases between the two germline ends. CDR1 and CDR2 from the germline V gene are KGHSH and LQKENI. CDR3 region: CASSPFVDTEAFF. In nucleotides, the CDR3 is TGTGCCAGCTCACCATTCGTGGACACTGAAGCTTTCTTT.

CDR3 protein: CASGDRGGSGNTIYF. The CDR3 nucleotides are TGTGCCAGCGGAGACAGGGGGGGCTCTGGAAACACCATATATTTT. This rearrangement joins TRBV3-1 (or the pseudogene TRBV3-2) to TRBJ1-3; TRBD1 matches 9 bases. V trimming: 8 bases; J trimming: 0 bases; junction bases outside the gene matches: 5. There are 15 residues in the CDR3. Germline CDR1 is LGHDT and CDR2 is YNNKEL (reference sequence).

The genes are TRBV7-2 and TRBJ2-2; 8 bases agree with TRBD1. The J segment lost 1 base and the V segment lost 4 bases, leaving 5 bases of the junction unmatched. The CDR3 covers 16 residues. CDR1 and CDR2 (germline): SGHTA, FQGNSA. The CDR3 protein is CASSSPDRGNTGELFF. As DNA, the CDR3 is TGTGCCAGCAGCTCCCCCGACAGGGGGAACACCGGGGAGCTGTTTTTT.

The rearrangement uses TRBV5-8 and TRBJ2-1; TRBD2 matches at 12 bases. After removal of 2 bases from V and 6 bases from J, the junction contained 6 bases not matched to a gene. Germline CDR1 is SGHTS and CDR2 is YDEGEE. This CDR3 has 16 amino acids. CDR3 sequence (DNA): TGTGCCAGCAGCTTCGCCGGACTAGCGGGAATCAATGAGCAGTTCTTC. It yields the protein CASSFAGLAGINEQFF.

This chain joins TRBV3-1 (or the pseudogene TRBV3-2) and TRBJ1-4; a weak D match, TRBD1 (5 bases). Germline CDR1 and CDR2: LGHDT and YNNKEL (reference sequence). V was pared by 1 base and J by 8 bases, with 14 bases between. The CDR3 runs 15 residues. Here the CDR3 reads CASSQGLDSPEKLFF. For the CDR3, the DNA is TGTGCCAGCAGCCAAGGGCTCGACAGCCCCGAAAAACTGTTTTTT.

J is TRBJ2-7 and V is TRBV4-2, with 9 bases lining up with TRBD2. This CDR3 comprises 15 residues. V trimming: 4 bases; J trimming: 10 bases; junction bases outside the gene matches: 14. Germline lookup yields CDR1 LGHNA and CDR2 YNFKEQ. The CDR3 region has the DNA TGTGCCAGCAGCCGCTTTATAAGGACTAGCGAACTACAGTACTTC. Its protein is CASSRFIRTSELQYF.